The 25 T cell receptor beta chains below come from one sample, sequenced in a study of blood T cells in healthy people across ages. PCR was performed a second time for roughly 6 to 12 cycles using a sample-barcoded 5' primer and a J-beta primer mix. TCRdb reprocessed the 5' RACE reads via MiXCR and lists one record per CDR3 protein. The table has roughly 1,300,000 distinct CDR3 sequences, around 59% seen once; the top ten hold more than 6%. Material: blood. The receptor source for this set is a man between 18 and 35 years old in good health.

The rearrangement links TRBV6-6 to TRBJ2-7; TRBD2 is a possible D gene (5 bases). There are 14 residues in the CDR3. Trimming stripped 8 bases from V and 4 bases from J, with 18 bases between. The V gene's germline CDR1 is MNHNY and CDR2 SVGAGI (reference sequence). CDR3 sequence: CASSPAEKDYEQYF. DNA of the CDR3: TGTGCCAGCTCTCCAGCGGAGAAAGATTACGAGCAGTACTTC.

The rearrangement joins TRBV7-9 to TRBJ1-6; TRBD1 matches 9 bases. This CDR3 spans 17 amino acids. Germline assignment: CDR1 SEHNR and CDR2 FQNEAQ (reference sequence). V dropped 5 bases and J dropped 7; count of bases not matched to a gene: 12. CDR3 residues: CASSDERGQGRNSPLHF. The CDR3 DNA sequence: TGTGCCAGCAGCGATGAAAGAGGACAGGGGCGGAATTCACCCCTCCACTTT.

This chain joins TRBV9 and TRBJ2-3, with TRBD2 matching over 7 bases. The CDR3 is made up of 16 amino acids. Per the germline V gene, CDR1 is SGDLS and CDR2 is YYNGEE. Trimming took 3 bases from V and 2 from J; bases not matched to a gene: 9. DNA for the CDR3: TGTGCCAGCAGCGGAGCGGGGATTACCTTCACAGATACGCAGTATTTT. This codes for CASSGAGITFTDTQYF. Using reference TRBV9 and TRBJ2-3 for the parts outside the CDR3, the full variable domain is DSGVTQTPKHLITATGQRVTLRCSPRSGDLSVYWYQQSLDQGLQFLIQYYNGEERAKGNILERFSAQQFPDLHSELNLSSLELGDSALYFCASSGAGITFTDTQYFGPGTRLTVL.

The CDR3 is CASSEAPGNGQETQYF. The CDR3 DNA reads as TGTGCCAGCAGTGAAGCGCCGGGGAATGGCCAAGAGACCCAGTACTTC. The chain joins TRBV6-1 to TRBJ2-5; D may be TRBD2 (5 bases). This CDR3 region has 16 residues. The V end lost 0 bases, the J end lost 1 base, and 12 bases lay between the germline ends. CDR1 and CDR2 from the germline V gene are MNHNS and SASEGT.

This rearrangement joins TRBV27 to TRBJ2-7, with TRBD2 matching 9 bases. Germline V CDR1 and CDR2: MNHEY, SMNVEV (reference sequence). The CDR3 sequence is 16 residues long. With 8 bases clipped from V and 1 base from J, the junction kept 12 bases outside the gene matches. CDR3: CASGQLISGRSYEQYF. CDR3 nucleotides: TGTGCCAGCGGCCAACTAATTAGCGGGAGATCCTACGAGCAGTACTTC.

J is TRBJ1-1 and V is TRBV12-3 or TRBV12-4; a weak D match, TRBD1 (5 bases). The CDR3 is 15 amino acids. V lost 7 bases and J 1 base, leaving 16 bases between the germline ends. CDR3 bases: TGTGCCAGCACGCTAGGGGAGGGGAGGAACACTGAAGCTTTCTTT. As protein: CASTLGEGRNTEAFF.

The chain uses TRBV29-1 and TRBJ1-1; the D is unclear. The CDR3 sequence is 12 residues long. Germline CDR1 is SQVTM and CDR2 is ANQGSEA. V lost 3 bases to trimming and J lost 10 bases, with 15 bases between them. The CDR3 coding sequence is TGCAGCGTTGATTTTGGCGGGGTGCGAGCTTTCTTT. Amino acid sequence: CSVDFGGVRAFF.

The chain carries TRBV7-9 and TRBJ2-3; 7 positions match TRBD1. The germline CDR1 and CDR2 sequences are SEHNR and FQNEAQ (reference sequence). V lost 7 bases to trimming and J lost 0 bases; unmatched junction nucleotides: 7. The CDR3 consists of 15 residues. Written as DNA, the CDR3 is TGTGCCAGCAACTCCGGGACAGAGAGCACAGATACGCAGTATTTT. It specifies CASNSGTESTDTQYF. The full variable domain, completed using reference TRBV7-9 and TRBJ2-3, is DTGVSQNPRHKITKRGQNVTFRCDPISEHNRLYWYRQTLGQGPEFLTYFQNEAQLEKSRLLSDRFSAERPKGSFSTLEIQRTEQGDSAMYLCASNSGTESTDTQYFGPGTRLTVL.

The rearrangement links TRBV7-9 to TRBJ2-5, with D perhaps given as TRBD1 or TRBD2 (5 bases each). The CDR3 consists of 13 residues. Germline CDR1 reads SEHNR; CDR2 reads FQNEAQ (reference sequence). V lost 8 bases and J 5 bases, leaving 15 bases between the germline ends. The CDR3 nucleotides read TGTGCCAGCCGCTCCGGGGCTTTGGAGACCCAGTACTTC. This translates into CASRSGALETQYF.

With respect to this clonotype: A read error may produce the germline difference seen at one junction end. This chain uses TRBV27 with TRBJ1-2; 9 bases are shared with TRBD1. The CDR3 length is 15 residues. CDR1 and CDR2 from the germline V gene are MNHEY and SMNVEV (reference sequence). The CDR3 DNA reads as TGTCCCAGCAGCTCCCCGGACAGGGGACACTATGGCTACACCTTC. Protein: CPSSSPDRGHYGYTF.

The rearrangement links TRBV5-1 to TRBJ2-3; no firm D call. The CDR3 spans 18 residues. V was pared by 4 bases and J by 5 bases, with 26 bases between. Germline loops: CDR1 SGHRS, CDR2 YFSETQ. The CDR3 DNA reads TGCGCCAGCAGCCAGTCCACTACCCCGGCCGAACATGGAGATACGCAGTATTTT. This encodes CASSQSTTPAEHGDTQYF.

The gene calls are TRBV5-4 and TRBJ2-3; 9 positions match TRBD1. Unmatched junction bases numbered 6, after V lost 3 bases and J lost 1 base. The CDR3 runs to 16 residues. Looked up from germline, CDR1 is SGHNT and CDR2 is YYREEE (reference sequence). The CDR3 DNA reads as TGTGCCAGCAGCTCCCGAAGACAGGGGGGCACAGATACGCAGTATTTT. Protein sequence: CASSSRRQGGTDTQYF.

The chain carries TRBV6-2 or TRBV6-3 and TRBJ2-1; maybe TRBD2 (5 bases). This CDR3 is built from 14 residues. CDR1 and CDR2 (germline): MNHEY, SVGEGT. V was pared by 7 bases and J by 3 bases, with 13 bases between. This CDR3 reads CASTTQRGYNEQFF. The CDR3 DNA follows: TGTGCCAGCACCACCCAACGGGGCTACAATGAGCAGTTCTTC.

The V gene is TRBV10-3, the J gene TRBJ1-4; a possible D gene is TRBD1 (5 bases). Germline lookup yields CDR1 ENHRY and CDR2 SYGVKD. Trimming took off 3 bases at V and 0 bases at J, with 11 bases between the two ends. The CDR3 consists of 16 residues. The CDR3 loop is CAISDATGATNEKLFF. Written as DNA, the CDR3 is TGTGCCATCAGTGACGCCACAGGCGCAACTAATGAAAAACTGTTTTTT.

The genes are TRBV10-3 and TRBJ2-5, with D possibly being TRBD1 or TRBD2 (5 bases each). V lost 2 bases and J 2 bases, leaving 15 bases between the germline ends. CDR1 and CDR2 from the germline V gene are ENHRY and SYGVKD. The CDR3 sequence is 16 residues long. CDR3 in DNA: TGTGCCATCAGTGAGGGGACCCCCCGGGGTCAAGAGACCCAGTACTTC. This sequence encodes CAISEGTPRGQETQYF.

On this clonotype itself: At one boundary the junction diverges from the germline segment, which might be a read error. The chain links TRBV6-5 to TRBJ2-3, with D uncertain. From germline, CDR1 is MNHEY and CDR2 SVGAGI. The CDR3 is made up of 13 amino acids. The CDR3 nucleotides read TGTGCCGGCAGTTACAGCGTCAAGGATACGCAGTATTTT. Its translation: CAGSYSVKDTQYF.

The chain is built from TRBV20-1 and TRBJ2-7; D is unclear. V lost 3 bases to trimming and J lost 3 bases, with 15 bases between them. Germline V gene sequence: CDR1 DFQATT, CDR2 SNEGSKA (reference sequence). The CDR3 runs to 14 residues. The CDR3 reads CSASRLDSFYEQYF. The CDR3 region has the DNA TGCAGTGCTAGCAGGCTAGATAGCTTCTACGAGCAGTACTTC.

This chain connects TRBV13 to TRBJ2-6; no definite D call. The CDR3 sequence is 16 residues long. The germline gives CDR1 PRHDT, CDR2 FYEKMQ (reference sequence). V was trimmed by 5 bases and J by 3 bases, leaving 14 bases between them. CDR3 nucleotide sequence: TGTGCCAGCAGCCCCCTTGTCCAGTTTGGGGCCAACGTCCTGACTTTC. Protein sequence: CASSPLVQFGANVLTF.

The rearrangement joins TRBV7-9 to TRBJ1-2; D gene ambiguous. V was shortened by 1 base and J by 9 bases, with 9 bases between the two germline ends. Per the germline V gene, CDR1 is SEHNR and CDR2 is FQNEAQ (reference sequence). The CDR3 is 12 residues long. CDR3 in DNA: TGTGCCAGCAGCTTAGTGGCCCTACGCTACACCTTC. This translates into CASSLVALRYTF.

The chain links TRBV10-3 to TRBJ2-3, with 7 positions matching TRBD1. The V gene end was trimmed by 0 bases and the J gene end by 5 bases; junction bases not matched to a gene: 2. The CDR3 runs to 14 residues. CDR1 and CDR2 from the germline V gene are ENHRY and SYGVKD. CDR3: CAISESTGRDTQYF. CDR3 in DNA: TGTGCCATCAGTGAGTCGACAGGGAGAGATACGCAGTATTTT.

The V gene is TRBV20-1, the J gene TRBJ2-1; D gene unclear. The germline CDR1 and CDR2 sequences are DFQATT and SNEGSKA (reference sequence). V was cut by 0 bases and J by 0 bases, with 9 bases left in between. This CDR3 has 15 residues. The CDR3 protein is CSARESRSSYNEQFF. Here the CDR3 DNA reads TGCAGTGCTAGAGAATCCCGGTCCTCCTACAATGAGCAGTTCTTC.

The chain joins TRBV27 to TRBJ2-1; a possible D gene is TRBD2 (7 bases). Trimming left V 5 bases short and J 9 bases short, with 14 bases between. Germline V gene data show CDR1 as MNHEY and CDR2 as SMNVEV (reference sequence). The CDR3 spans 13 residues. CDR3 sequence: CASSGGAESEQFF. The CDR3 DNA reads as TGTGCCAGCAGTGGGGGGGCAGAGAGTGAGCAGTTCTTC.

The V and J genes are TRBV27 and TRBJ2-7; weak D call: TRBD1 (5 bases). Deletions cut 5 bases from V and 7 bases from J, with 12 bases between. Germline V gene lookup returns CDR1 MNHEY and CDR2 SMNVEV (reference sequence). The CDR3 loop spans 12 amino acids. CDR3 sequence (DNA): TGTGCCAGCAGTAGACAGTACAATGAGCAGTACTTC. Encoded protein: CASSRQYNEQYF.

The chain uses TRBV29-1 and TRBJ1-3; no reliable D call. Trimming took off 0 bases at V and 6 bases at J, with 0 bases between the two ends. CDR3 length equals 10 residues. Germline lookup yields CDR1 SQVTM and CDR2 ANQGSEA. In nucleotides, the CDR3 is TGCAGCGTTGAAGAAAACACCATATATTTT. It encodes CSVEENTIYF.

This clonotype appeared a few times. V and J are TRBV12-3 or TRBV12-4 and TRBJ2-4, with a tentative D call TRBD1 (6 bases). The better agreement between TRBJ2-7 and the DNA end casts doubt on the J call. The CDR3 runs to 13 residues. The CDR3 sequence: CASSFNRVYEQYF. The CDR3 DNA reads TGTGCCAGCAGTTTCAACAGGGTCTACGAGCAGTACTTC.